These T cell receptor beta chains were read from a single sample in a study of STAT3 mutations in large granular lymphocyte leukemia. Clones were read by immunoSEQ multiplex PCR, and TCRdb kept only the in-frame ones, dropping some. The top ten hold roughly 8.6% of the sample, which has fewer than 20,000 clones, roughly 86% seen once. Sequenced: peripheral blood mononuclear cells. Receptor source: a man aged 50-59 years with T-cell large granular lymphocyte leukemia. Some clones in this sample may be carry-over from other donors' samples. CDR3s leave out the opening cysteine and the closing phenylalanine or tryptophan. Fields, in order: CDR3 length, V gene, CDR3 protein.

len: 10
v_gene: TRBV11-2
CDR3aa: ASSSQGKGYT

len: 13
v_gene: TRBV7-9
CDR3aa: ASSSGQTNTGELF

len: 8
v_gene: TRBV7-2
CDR3aa: ASSYQVKF

len: 13
v_gene: TRBV11-3
CDR3aa: ASSFGSGRSETQY

len: 13
v_gene: TRBV6-1
CDR3aa: ASLPFHRVQETQY

len: 12
v_gene: TRBV5-1
CDR3aa: ASSLMGASYGYT

len: 13
v_gene: TRBV2
CDR3aa: ASRKTSGTYNEQF

len: 13
v_gene: TRBV5-1
CDR3aa: ASNSRTGGGYEQY

len: 12
v_gene: TRBV29-1
CDR3aa: SVVWDITTPRQY

len: 12
v_gene: TRBV5-1
CDR3aa: ASSPTSTNEKLF

len: 13
v_gene: TRBV6-1
CDR3aa: ASSPGLAGPETQY

len: 14
v_gene: TRBV6-5
CDR3aa: ASSYATGTGNSPLH

len: 15
v_gene: TRBV29-1
CDR3aa: SVGGRGLAGSTDTQY

len: 10
v_gene: TRBV5-6
CDR3aa: ASSLGQYEQY

len: 13
v_gene: TRBV4-2
CDR3aa: ASSPRDRGDEKLF

len: 15
v_gene: TRBV4-1
CDR3aa: ASRKTSGGTEGYEQY

len: 13
v_gene: TRBV13
CDR3aa: ASSPRDRGIYGYT

len: 12
v_gene: TRBV9
CDR3aa: ASSNTFGNGELF

len: 12
v_gene: TRBV27
CDR3aa: ASSLWPGGQPQH

len: 12
v_gene: TRBV18
CDR3aa: ASSPFRGTDTQY

len: 10
v_gene: TRBV7-2
CDR3aa: ASSFVGAEQF

len: 12
v_gene: TRBV4-1
CDR3aa: ASQGFFNTGELF

len: 14
v_gene: TRBV19
CDR3aa: ASSIGAAGGNQPQH

len: 11
v_gene: TRBV5-1
CDR3aa: ASSSTRGETQY

len: 13
v_gene: TRBV5-1
CDR3aa: ASSFGGGNTDTQY

len: 12
v_gene: TRBV7-3
CDR3aa: ASSLDPNTGELF

len: 10
v_gene: TRBV4-1
CDR3aa: ASSQGGREAF

len: 14
v_gene: TRBV5-1
CDR3aa: ASSLALHRVNSEQY

len: 13
v_gene: TRBV11-2
CDR3aa: ASSSLGGGQETQY

len: 12
v_gene: TRBV6-4
CDR3aa: ASSGTSGTDTQY

len: 14
v_gene: TRBV6-6
CDR3aa: ASRSGRNSGANVLT

len: 13
v_gene: TRBV11-3
CDR3aa: ASSGDSSAKNIQY

len: 11
v_gene: TRBV5-1
CDR3aa: ASSFRDTDTQY

len: 15
v_gene: TRBV4-1
CDR3aa: ASSQDAPGSMADTQY